This T cell receptor (beta chain) was obtained from a study of blood T cells in healthy people across ages. The study, taken as a whole, reports: Unsorted PBMC material precluded a definitive naive versus antigen-experienced comparison.

A remark on this clonotype: Its antigen is currently unknown.

A J-beta primer mix and a sample-barcoded 5' primer were used in a second PCR of about 7 to 12 cycles. TCRdb itself ran the 5' RACE reads through MiXCR, one entry per CDR3 protein. The sample lists about 780,000 distinct CDR3 sequences, roughly 46% occurring once. The CDR3 totals 16 residues. CDR1 is MNHEY, CDR2 SVGEGT, per germline. Trimming removed 5 bases from V and 4 bases from J, with 18 bases in between. This TCR was sampled from a man older than 75 in good health. The sample was blood. The chain links TRBV6-2 or TRBV6-3 to TRBJ1-5; possible D gene TRBD1, 6 bases. CDR3 region: CASSVRDTGQNQPQHF. The CDR3 DNA reads TGTGCCAGCAGTGTCCGGGACACAGGGCAGAATCAGCCCCAGCATTTT.